This T cell receptor beta chain was observed in a study of T cell changes during pregnancy in multiple sclerosis. This clone showed up just once. Clones were sequenced by immunoSEQ multiplex PCR, and TCRdb holds only the in-frame ones, with some missing. Seen here are tens of thousands of clones, 93% observed once, and the top ten hold less than 5%. The CDR3 has 14 residues. CDR1 is MGHDK, CDR2 SYGVNS, per germline. V dropped 3 bases and J dropped 6 bases, with 15 bases sitting between them. The chain is built from TRBV25-1 and TRBJ2-7; D uncertain. Specimen: CD8+ T cells from peripheral blood mononuclear cells, collected in the second trimester of pregnancy. The sequence was obtained from a female donor with multiple sclerosis, enrolled in a pregnancy study. This CDR3 is CASSDIKRATEQYF. The CDR3 DNA is TGTGCCAGCAGTGACATCAAAAGAGCTACCGAGCAGTACTTC.